Sequencing of this TCR beta chain was carried out in a study of cytomegalovirus exposure and HLA in healthy donors. Study results and limitations: Some TCR beta chains (approximately 180 of them) were listed as cytomegalovirus-associated.

To note about this clone: Its antigen is currently unknown.

CDR1 is SGHVS, CDR2 FQNEAQ, per germline. The CDR3 has 15 amino acids. Deletions cut 7 bases from V and 7 bases from J, with 20 bases between. The method was immunoSEQ multiplex PCR; TCRdb's version includes in-frame clones alone and lacks a portion of them. Counted here are roughly 70,000 clones, roughly 90% occurring once; the ten biggest clones make up approximately 4.2%. The sample consisted of PBMCs. The clonotype originates from a woman younger than 35 in good health and CMV-seropositive. The J gene is TRBJ2-1, the V gene TRBV7-8; possibly TRBD1 for D (6 bases). The CDR3 DNA reads as TGTGCCAGCAACGTCCGGGACACTGTACAGAATGAGCAGTTCTTC. Its translation is CASNVRDTVQNEQFF. The variable domain in full, completed from reference TRBV7-8 and TRBJ2-1, reads GAGVSQSPRYKVAKRGQDVALRCDPISGHVSLFWYQQALGQGPEFLTYFQNEAQLDKSGLPSDRFFAERPEGSVSTLKIQRTQQEDSAVYLCASNVRDTVQNEQFFGPGTRLTVL.